The clone carrying this TCR beta chain was seen at least ten times. The antigen remains undetermined. The sample comes from a study of T cell repertoires in cytomegalovirus infection. Overall study: It can be stated that public TCR beta signatures indicated CMV infection as well as a matching HLA type. The study's findings and limits: Based on cumulative public TCR beta family frequency, carriers of CMV plus the relevant HLA were identified.

The CDR3 is 13 amino acids. V was cut by 2 bases and J by 4 bases, with 9 bases left in between. Germline CDR1 MDHEN, CDR2 SYDVKM. From the reads, TCRdb called clonotypes with MiXCR, one entry per CDR3 protein. The data contain around 630,000 distinct CDR3 sequences, 20% to 25% of them singletons. The chain couples TRBV28 to TRBJ2-7; D not certain. The receptor comes from a human donor in good health (CMV status not recorded). Some clones in this sample may be carry-over from other donors' samples. The sequenced sample consisted of CD8+ T cells from PBMCs. The CDR3 is CASSLDGTYEQYV. For the CDR3, the DNA is TGTGCCAGCAGTTTAGACGGTACTTACGAGCAGTACGTC.